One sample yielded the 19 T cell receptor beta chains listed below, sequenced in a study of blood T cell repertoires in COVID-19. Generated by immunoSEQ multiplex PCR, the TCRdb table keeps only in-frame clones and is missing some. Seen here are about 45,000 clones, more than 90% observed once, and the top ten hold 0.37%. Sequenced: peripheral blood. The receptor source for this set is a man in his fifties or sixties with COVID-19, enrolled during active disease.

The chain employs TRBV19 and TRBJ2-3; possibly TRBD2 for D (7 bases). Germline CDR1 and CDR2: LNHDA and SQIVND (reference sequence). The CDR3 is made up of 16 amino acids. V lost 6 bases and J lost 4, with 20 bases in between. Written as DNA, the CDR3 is TGTGCCAGTAGGCTTGGAGTGGGAGGGGGGGCAGATACGCAGTATTTT. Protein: CASRLGVGGGADTQYF.

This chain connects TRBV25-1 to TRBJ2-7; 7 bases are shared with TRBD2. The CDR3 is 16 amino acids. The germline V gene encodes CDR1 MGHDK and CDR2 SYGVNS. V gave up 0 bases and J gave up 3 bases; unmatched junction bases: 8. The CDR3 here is CASSEYRLADHYEQYF. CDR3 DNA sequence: TGTGCCAGCAGTGAATATCGTCTAGCGGACCACTACGAGCAGTACTTC.

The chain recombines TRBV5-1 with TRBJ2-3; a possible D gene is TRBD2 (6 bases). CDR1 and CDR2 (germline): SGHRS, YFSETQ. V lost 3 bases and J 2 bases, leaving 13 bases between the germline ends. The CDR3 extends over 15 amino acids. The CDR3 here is CASSSLTGDTDTQYF. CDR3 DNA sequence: TGCGCCAGCAGCTCCCTGACGGGAGACACAGATACGCAGTATTTT.

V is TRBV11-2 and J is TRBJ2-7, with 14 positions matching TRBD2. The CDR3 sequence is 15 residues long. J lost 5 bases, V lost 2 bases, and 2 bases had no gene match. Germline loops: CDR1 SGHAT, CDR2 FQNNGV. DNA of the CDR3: TGTGCCAGCAGCTTAACGGGACTAGCGGGAGACGAGCAGTACTTC. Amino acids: CASSLTGLAGDEQYF.

This CDR3 is CASRDRGSREQYF. The CDR3 region has the DNA TGTGCCAGCCGGGACAGGGGGTCGAGGGAGCAGTACTTC. V and J are TRBV19 and TRBJ2-7, with 11 nucleotides matching TRBD1. V lost 9 bases, J lost 7 bases, and 8 bases stayed unmatched. This CDR3 region has 13 residues. Germline V lookup: CDR1 LNHDA, CDR2 SQIVND (reference sequence).

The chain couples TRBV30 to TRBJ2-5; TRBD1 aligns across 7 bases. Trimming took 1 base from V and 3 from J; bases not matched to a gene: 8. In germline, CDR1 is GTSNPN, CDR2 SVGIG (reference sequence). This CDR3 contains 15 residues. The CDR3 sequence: CAWSGFLGGKETQYF. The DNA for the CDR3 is TGTGCCTGGAGTGGGTTCCTAGGGGGCAAAGAGACCCAGTACTTC.

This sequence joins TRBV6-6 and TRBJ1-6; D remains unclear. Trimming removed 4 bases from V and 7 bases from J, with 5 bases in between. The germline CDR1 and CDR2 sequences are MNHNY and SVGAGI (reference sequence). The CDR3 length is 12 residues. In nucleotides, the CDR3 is TGTGCCAGCAGTTTTCTAAATTCACCCCTCCACTTT. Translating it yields CASSFLNSPLHF.

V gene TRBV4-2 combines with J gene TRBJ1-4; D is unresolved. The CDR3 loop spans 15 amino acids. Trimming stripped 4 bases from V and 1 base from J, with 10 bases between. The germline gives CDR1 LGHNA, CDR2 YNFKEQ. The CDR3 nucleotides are TGTGCCAGCAGCCCAGGTGGATTAACTAATGAAAAACTGTTTTTT. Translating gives CASSPGGLTNEKLFF.

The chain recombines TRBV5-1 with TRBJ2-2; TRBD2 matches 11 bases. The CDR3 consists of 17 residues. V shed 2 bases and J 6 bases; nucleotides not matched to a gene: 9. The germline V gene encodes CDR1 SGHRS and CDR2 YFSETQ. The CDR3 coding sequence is TGCGCCAGCAGCTTCCGACTAGCGGGGACCCACGCCGGGGAGCTGTTTTTT. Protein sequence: CASSFRLAGTHAGELFF.

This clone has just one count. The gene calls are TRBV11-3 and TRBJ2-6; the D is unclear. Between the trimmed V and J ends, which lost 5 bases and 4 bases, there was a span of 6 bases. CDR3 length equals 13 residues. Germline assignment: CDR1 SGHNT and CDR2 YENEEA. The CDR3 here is CASSHAGANVLTF. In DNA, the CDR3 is TGTGCCAGCAGCCACGCGGGGGCCAACGTCCTGACTTTC.

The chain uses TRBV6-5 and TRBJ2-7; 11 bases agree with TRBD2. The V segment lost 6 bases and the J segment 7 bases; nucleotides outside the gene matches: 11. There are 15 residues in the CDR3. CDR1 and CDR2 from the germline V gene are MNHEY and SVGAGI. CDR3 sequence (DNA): TGTGCCAGCAGGGCGCCCGGGACTAGCGGTGGGGAGCAGTACTTC. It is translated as CASRAPGTSGGEQYF.

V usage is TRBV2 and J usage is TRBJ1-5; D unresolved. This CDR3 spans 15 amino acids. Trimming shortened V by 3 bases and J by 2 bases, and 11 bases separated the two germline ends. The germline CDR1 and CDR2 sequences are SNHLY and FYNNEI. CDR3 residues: CASSDWWGGNQPQHF. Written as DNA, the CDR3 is TGTGCCAGCAGTGATTGGTGGGGAGGCAATCAGCCCCAGCATTTT.

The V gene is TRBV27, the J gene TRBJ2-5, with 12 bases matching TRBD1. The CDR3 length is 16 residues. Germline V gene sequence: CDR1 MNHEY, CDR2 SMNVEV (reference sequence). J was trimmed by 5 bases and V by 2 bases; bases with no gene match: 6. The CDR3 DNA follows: TGTGCCAGCAGTTTAGATACGGGACAGGGGGCTGAGACCCAGTACTTC. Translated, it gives CASSLDTGQGAETQYF.

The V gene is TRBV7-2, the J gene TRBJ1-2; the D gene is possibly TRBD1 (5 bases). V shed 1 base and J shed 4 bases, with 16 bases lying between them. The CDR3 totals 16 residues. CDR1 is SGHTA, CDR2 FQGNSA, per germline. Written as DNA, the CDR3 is TGTGCCAGCAGCTTAGTCGGAGCCAGGGTCGGCTATGGCTACACCTTC. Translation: CASSLVGARVGYGYTF.

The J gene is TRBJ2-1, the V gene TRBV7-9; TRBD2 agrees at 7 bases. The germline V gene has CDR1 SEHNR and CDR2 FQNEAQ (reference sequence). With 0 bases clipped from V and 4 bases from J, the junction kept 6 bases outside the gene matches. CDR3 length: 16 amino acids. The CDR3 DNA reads TGTGCCAGCAGCTTAGCTTTAGCGGGCAAATACAATGAGCAGTTCTTC. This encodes CASSLALAGKYNEQFF. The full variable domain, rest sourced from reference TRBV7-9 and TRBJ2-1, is DTGVSQNPRHKITKRGQNVTFRCDPISEHNRLYWYRQTLGQGPEFLTYFQNEAQLEKSRLLSDRFSAERPKGSFSTLEIQRTEQGDSAMYLCASSLALAGKYNEQFFGPGTRLTVL.

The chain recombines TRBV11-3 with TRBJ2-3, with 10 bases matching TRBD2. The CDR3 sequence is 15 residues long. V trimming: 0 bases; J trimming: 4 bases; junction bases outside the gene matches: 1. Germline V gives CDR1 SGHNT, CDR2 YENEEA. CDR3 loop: CASSLELAGPDTQYF. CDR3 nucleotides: TGTGCCAGCAGCTTAGAACTAGCGGGGCCAGATACGCAGTATTTT.

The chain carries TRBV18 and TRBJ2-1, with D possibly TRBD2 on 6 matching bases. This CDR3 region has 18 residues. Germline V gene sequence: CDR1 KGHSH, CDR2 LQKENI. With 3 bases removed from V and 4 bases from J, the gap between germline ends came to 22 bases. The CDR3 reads CASSPRILAPESYNEQFF. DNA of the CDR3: TGTGCCAGCTCACCGCGGATACTAGCTCCGGAATCTTACAATGAGCAGTTCTTC.

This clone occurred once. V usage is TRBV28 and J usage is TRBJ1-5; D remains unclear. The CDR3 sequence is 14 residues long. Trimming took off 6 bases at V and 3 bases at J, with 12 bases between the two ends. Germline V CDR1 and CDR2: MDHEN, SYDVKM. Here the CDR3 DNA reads TGTGCCAGCAGATCCCGTGGGCACAATCAGCCCCAGCATTTT. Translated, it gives CASRSRGHNQPQHF.

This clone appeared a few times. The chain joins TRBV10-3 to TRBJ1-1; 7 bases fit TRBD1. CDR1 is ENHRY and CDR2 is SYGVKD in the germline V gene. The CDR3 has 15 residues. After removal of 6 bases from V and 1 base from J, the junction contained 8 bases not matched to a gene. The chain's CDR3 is CAISQGERANTEAFF. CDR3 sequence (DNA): TGTGCCATCAGCCAGGGGGAGAGGGCGAACACTGAAGCTTTCTTT.